These 24 T cell receptor beta chains originate from one sample sequenced in a study of T cells expressing NK-cell markers. TCRdb reprocessed the 5' RACE reads and stores each CDR3 protein as one record, lacking DNA. In total, the table holds about 550,000 distinct CDR3 sequences. The sequenced sample consisted of blood T cells: a sorted CD56 or NKG2C T cell subset, CD4+ or CD8+ T cells, or bulk PBMC T cells (not recorded which). The receptors were gathered from a man between 18 and 35 years old in good health.

The chain employs TRBV30 and TRBJ2-3; TCRdb selects TRBD2, and the lack of DNA leaves this call unchecked. This CDR3 region has 14 residues. Germline CDR1 GTSNPN, CDR2 SVGIG (reference sequence). This CDR3 reads CAWRGRGNTDTQYF.

The chain uses TRBV6-5 and TRBJ2-7; there is no DNA to check the TCRdb D call of TRBD2. Germline CDR1 is MNHEY and CDR2 is SVGAGI. This CDR3 has 15 residues. The CDR3 protein is CASSYRRGPWPEQYF.

The chain recombines TRBV6-5 with TRBJ1-2; there is no DNA to check the TCRdb D call of TRBD1. This CDR3 region has 14 residues. Germline lookup yields CDR1 MNHEY and CDR2 SVGAGI. CDR3 sequence: CASSYSNQGSGYTF.

This chain joins TRBV9 and TRBJ2-1; no DNA is available, so the TRBD2 call from TCRdb remains unchecked. Germline assignment: CDR1 SGDLS and CDR2 YYNGEE. The CDR3 totals 15 residues. CDR3 residues: CASSASGRGYYEQFF.

V gene TRBV7-2 combines with J gene TRBJ2-3; the D call of TRBD2 rests on TCRdb alone, since no DNA is present to check it. The CDR3 contains 14 residues. The germline gives CDR1 SGHTA, CDR2 FQGNSA. CDR3 residues: CASSWGGRSDTQYF.

The chain recombines TRBV12-3 or TRBV12-4 with TRBJ1-1; without DNA, the TCRdb call of TRBD1 cannot be checked. There are 15 residues in the CDR3. CDR3 sequence reads: CASSFGQGSGTEAFF.

The V and J genes are TRBV7-8 and TRBJ2-7; the TRBD2 assignment by TCRdb is unverifiable without DNA. Germline V gene lookup returns CDR1 SGHVS and CDR2 FQNEAQ. The CDR3 extends over 14 amino acids. CDR3 in amino acids: CASSLRSGIYEQYF.

The gene calls are TRBV15 and TRBJ2-3; absent DNA, TCRdb's TRBD2 call cannot be checked. Germline loops: CDR1 LNHNV, CDR2 YYDKDF (reference sequence). This CDR3 is 17 amino acids long. The CDR3 protein is CATSVQLLAGVTDTQYF. The full variable domain, completed using reference TRBV15 and TRBJ2-3, is DAMVIQNPRYQVTQFGKPVTLSCSQTLNHNVMYWYQQKSSQAPKLLFHYYDKDFNNEADTPDNFQSRRPNTSFCFLDIRSPGLGDTAMYLCATSVQLLAGVTDTQYFGPGTRLTVL.

This chain joins TRBV11-3 and TRBJ2-2. CDR1 is SGHNT, CDR2 YENEEA, per germline. The CDR3 covers 16 residues. The CDR3 here is CASSLASSLGTGELFF.

V usage is TRBV12-3 or TRBV12-4 and J usage is TRBJ1-1. This CDR3 has 14 residues. The CDR3 spells CATRLGTAVTEAFF.

This chain connects TRBV14 to TRBJ2-1. Per the germline V gene, CDR1 is SGHDN and CDR2 is FVKESK. The length of the CDR3 is 14 residues. This CDR3 is CASSQAVSYNEQFF.

The rearrangement links TRBV7-2 to TRBJ2-3; absent DNA, TCRdb's TRBD2 call cannot be checked. CDR3 length: 15 amino acids. Germline CDR1 SGHTA, CDR2 FQGNSA. The CDR3 reads CASSLRAVLPDTQYF.

V and J are TRBV24-1 and TRBJ2-5; TCRdb gives TRBD1 as the D gene, but with no DNA this cannot be confirmed. Germline V gene data show CDR1 as KGHDR and CDR2 as SFDVKD. The CDR3 totals 16 residues. CDR3 region: CATSDPRSGGMETQYF.

The V call is TRBV5-8, the J call TRBJ2-2; the TCRdb call, TRBD1, lacks DNA for checking. Germline-derived CDR1 and CDR2 are SGHTS and YDEGEE. CDR3 length equals 17 residues. The CDR3 sequence: CASSLLGRGKEAGELFF.

CDR3: CASSEDSFLYGYTF. This chain connects TRBV9 to TRBJ1-2; TCRdb picks TRBD1, but there is no DNA to check that call. This CDR3 is built from 14 residues. Germline V gene lookup returns CDR1 SGDLS and CDR2 YYNGEE.

This chain joins TRBV4-1 and TRBJ2-1; TCRdb's assignment of TRBD2 cannot be checked, as there is no DNA. The CDR3 sequence is 15 residues long. Per the germline V gene, CDR1 is MGHRA and CDR2 is YSYEKL. Here the CDR3 reads CASSPRLAGYNEQFF.

This chain connects TRBV4-3 to TRBJ2-7; TCRdb's D gene call, TRBD1, goes unchecked for lack of DNA. Germline loops: CDR1 LGHNA, CDR2 YSLEER. This CDR3 region has 15 residues. The CDR3: CASSQVIGNSYEQYF.

The chain is built from TRBV2 and TRBJ2-1; TCRdb indicates TRBD2, and absent DNA this call remains unverified. Germline-derived CDR1 and CDR2 are SNHLY and FYNNEI. This CDR3 contains 13 residues. CDR3 loop: CASTSTRSNEQFF.

The J gene is TRBJ2-2, the V gene TRBV14; TCRdb selects TRBD1, and the lack of DNA leaves this call unchecked. Germline CDR1 SGHDN, CDR2 FVKESK. The CDR3 runs to 17 residues. The CDR3: CASSQIATVRGTGELFF.

The chain employs TRBV10-3 and TRBJ2-1; the TCRdb call, TRBD1, lacks DNA for checking. The CDR3 is made up of 13 amino acids. Germline V gives CDR1 ENHRY, CDR2 SYGVKD. CDR3 in amino acids: CAISPVGSGKEFF.

V usage is TRBV6-5 and J usage is TRBJ2-3; TCRdb calls TRBD2, which cannot be checked without DNA. Germline V gene sequence: CDR1 MNHEY, CDR2 SVGAGI. This CDR3 has 18 amino acids. The CDR3 spells CASSRLAGGLTDTDTQYF.

The chain couples TRBV15 to TRBJ1-2; no DNA is available, so the TRBD1 call from TCRdb remains unchecked. CDR3 length: 16 amino acids. Germline lookup yields CDR1 LNHNV and CDR2 YYDKDF (reference sequence). CDR3 protein: CATSRDRELLNYGYTF. The complete variable domain, with remaining parts taken from reference TRBV15 and TRBJ1-2, reads DAMVIQNPRYQVTQFGKPVTLSCSQTLNHNVMYWYQQKSSQAPKLLFHYYDKDFNNEADTPDNFQSRRPNTSFCFLDIRSPGLGDTAMYLCATSRDRELLNYGYTFGSGTRLTVV.

The rearrangement links TRBV28 to TRBJ2-3. The CDR3 runs to 13 residues. CDR1 is MDHEN, CDR2 SYDVKM, per germline. This CDR3 is CASGESSKDTQYF.

The chain uses TRBV12-3 or TRBV12-4 and TRBJ2-6. CDR3 length: 18 residues. The CDR3 loop reads CASSPDGVKISGANVLTF.